The clone carrying this TCR beta chain was found a few times. Antigen unknown. This sample is part of a study of naive and memory T cell subsets. General observations from the study: RNA-based TCR counts may shift with T cell activation and differentiation.

Trimming shortened V by 0 bases and J by 7 bases, and 14 bases separated the two germline ends. Germline V gives CDR1 SGDLS, CDR2 YYNGEE. There are 14 residues in the CDR3. Two oligonucleotides, mixed equimolar, formed the beta constant-region primer covering TRBC1 and TRBC2. Four rounds of PCR amplified the ligated cDNA using nested alpha and beta constant-region primers plus SP2. MiXCR, applied by TCRdb to the UMI-ligation and nested PCR reads, yields one record per CDR3 protein. The sample lists over 100,000 distinct CDR3 sequences, around a third occurring once. Four subsets defined by CD45RA and CD27 were sorted after CD3, CD4, CD8 and live/dead staining.

J is TRBJ2-7 and V is TRBV9; possible D gene TRBD1, 5 bases. Specimen: central memory CD4+ T cells from blood. The sequence came from a human donor in good health. The CDR3, as DNA: TGTGCCAGCAGCGTAGCCAGGGTCACCGGAGAGCAGTACTTC. As protein: CASSVARVTGEQYF.